Below are 2 T cell receptor beta chains sequenced from a single sample in a study of technical replicates of blood from several donors. Assay: immunoSEQ multiplex PCR; the TCRdb copy retains only in-frame clones and omits some. The sample contains roughly 90,000 clones, around 96% of which appear only once. Sequenced: T cells isolated from PBMCs. These TCRs come from a human donor in good health.

The rearrangement links TRBV2 to TRBJ1-5, with TRBD1 matching 11 bases. V lost 7 bases, J lost 7 bases, and 6 bases stayed unmatched. Germline CDR1 and CDR2: SNHLY and FYNNEI. The CDR3 is 14 residues long. CDR3 in amino acids: CASIGTGGRQPQHF. In nucleotides, the CDR3 is TGTGCCAGCATAGGGACAGGGGGTCGACAGCCCCAGCATTTT.

A remark on this clone: This sample also contains other DNA sequences that code for the same CDR3. The gene calls are TRBV27 and TRBJ2-7; no definite D call. With 3 bases removed from V and 2 bases from J, the gap between germline ends came to 8 bases. The CDR3 contains 13 residues. Germline V lookup: CDR1 MNHEY, CDR2 SMNVEV (reference sequence). CDR3: CASSFGGTYEQYF. The CDR3 DNA is TGTGCCAGCAGTTTCGGCGGTACCTACGAGCAGTACTTC.